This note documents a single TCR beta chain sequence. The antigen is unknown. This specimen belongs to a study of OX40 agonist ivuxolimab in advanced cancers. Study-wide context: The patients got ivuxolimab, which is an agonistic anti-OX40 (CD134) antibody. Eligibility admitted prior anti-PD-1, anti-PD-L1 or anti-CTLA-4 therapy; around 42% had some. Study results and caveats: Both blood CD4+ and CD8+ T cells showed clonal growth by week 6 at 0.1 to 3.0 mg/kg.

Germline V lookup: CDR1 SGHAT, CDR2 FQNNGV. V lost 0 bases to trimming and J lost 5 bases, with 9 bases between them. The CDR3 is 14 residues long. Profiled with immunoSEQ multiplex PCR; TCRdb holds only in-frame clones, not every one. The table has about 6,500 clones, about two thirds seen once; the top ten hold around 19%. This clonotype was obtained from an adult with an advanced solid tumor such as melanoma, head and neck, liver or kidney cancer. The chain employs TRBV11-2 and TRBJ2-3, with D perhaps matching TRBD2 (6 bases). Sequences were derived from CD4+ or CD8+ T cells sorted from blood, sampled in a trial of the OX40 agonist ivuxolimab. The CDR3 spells CASSLESGGDTQYF. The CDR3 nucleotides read TGTGCCAGCAGCTTAGAATCCGGGGGAGATACGCAGTATTTT. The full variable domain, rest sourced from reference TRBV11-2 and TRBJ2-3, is EAGVAQSPRYKIIEKRQSVAFWCNPISGHATLYWYQQILGQGPKLLIQFQNNGVVDDSQLPKDRFSAERLKGVDSTLKIQPAKLEDSAVYLCASSLESGGDTQYFGPGTRLTVL.